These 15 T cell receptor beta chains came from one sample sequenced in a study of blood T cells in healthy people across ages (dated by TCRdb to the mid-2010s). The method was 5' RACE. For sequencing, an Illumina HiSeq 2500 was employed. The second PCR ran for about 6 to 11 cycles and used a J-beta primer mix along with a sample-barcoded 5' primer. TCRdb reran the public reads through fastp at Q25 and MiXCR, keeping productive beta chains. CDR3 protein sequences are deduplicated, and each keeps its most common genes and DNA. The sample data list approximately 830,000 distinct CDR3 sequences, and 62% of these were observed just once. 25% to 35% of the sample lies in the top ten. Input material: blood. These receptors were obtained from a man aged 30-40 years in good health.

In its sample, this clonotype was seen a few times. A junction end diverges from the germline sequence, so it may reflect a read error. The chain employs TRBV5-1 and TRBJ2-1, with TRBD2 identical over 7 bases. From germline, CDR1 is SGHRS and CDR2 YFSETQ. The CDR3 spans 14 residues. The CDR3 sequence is CASSLADSYNEQFF. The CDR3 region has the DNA TGTGCCAGTTCCCTAGCGGATTCCTACAATGAGCAGTTCTTC.

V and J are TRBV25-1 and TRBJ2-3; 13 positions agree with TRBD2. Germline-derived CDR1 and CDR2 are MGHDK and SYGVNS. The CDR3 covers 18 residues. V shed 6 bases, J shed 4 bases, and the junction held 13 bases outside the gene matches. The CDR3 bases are TGTGCCAGCAGGAAATCGGGACTAGCGGGGACCAATGCAGATACGCAGTATTTT. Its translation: CASRKSGLAGTNADTQYF.

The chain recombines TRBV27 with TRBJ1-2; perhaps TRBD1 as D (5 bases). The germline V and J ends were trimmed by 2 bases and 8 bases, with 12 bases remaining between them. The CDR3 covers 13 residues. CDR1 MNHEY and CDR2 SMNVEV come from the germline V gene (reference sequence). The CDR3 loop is CASSLRGERGYTF. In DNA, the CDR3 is TGTGCCAGCAGTTTACGGGGCGAGAGGGGCTACACCTTC.

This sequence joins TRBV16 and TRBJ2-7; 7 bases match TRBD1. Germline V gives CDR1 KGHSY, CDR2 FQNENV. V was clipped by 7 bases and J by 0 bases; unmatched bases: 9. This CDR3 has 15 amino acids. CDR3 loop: CASITGTAFSYEQYF. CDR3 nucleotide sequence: TGTGCCAGCATTACCGGGACAGCCTTCTCCTACGAGCAGTACTTC.

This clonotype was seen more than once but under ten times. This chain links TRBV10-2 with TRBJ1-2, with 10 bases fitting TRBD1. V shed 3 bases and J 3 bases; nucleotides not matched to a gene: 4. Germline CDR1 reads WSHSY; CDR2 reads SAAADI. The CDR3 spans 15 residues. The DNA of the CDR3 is TGCGCCAGCAGTGAAGGACAGGGGGGTTACTATGGCTACACCTTC. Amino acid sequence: CASSEGQGGYYGYTF.

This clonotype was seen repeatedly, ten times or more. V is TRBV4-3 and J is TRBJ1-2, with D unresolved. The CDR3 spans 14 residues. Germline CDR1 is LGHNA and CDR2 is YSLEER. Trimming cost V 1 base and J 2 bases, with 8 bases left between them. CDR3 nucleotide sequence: TGCGCCAGCAGCCAAGGACGGGCGAACTATGGCTACACCTTC. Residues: CASSQGRANYGYTF.

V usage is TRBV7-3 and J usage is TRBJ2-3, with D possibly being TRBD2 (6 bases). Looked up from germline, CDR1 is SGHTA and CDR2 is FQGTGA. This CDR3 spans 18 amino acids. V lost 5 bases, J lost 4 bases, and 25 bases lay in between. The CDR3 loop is CASSATAPFAGGSDTQYF. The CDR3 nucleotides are TGTGCCAGCAGCGCCACGGCGCCCTTTGCCGGGGGTTCAGATACGCAGTATTTT.

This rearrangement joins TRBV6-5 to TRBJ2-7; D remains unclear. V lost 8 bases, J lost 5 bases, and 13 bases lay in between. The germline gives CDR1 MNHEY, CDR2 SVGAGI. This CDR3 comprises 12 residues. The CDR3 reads CASAAVQDEQYF. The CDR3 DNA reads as TGTGCCAGCGCGGCAGTTCAGGACGAGCAGTACTTC.

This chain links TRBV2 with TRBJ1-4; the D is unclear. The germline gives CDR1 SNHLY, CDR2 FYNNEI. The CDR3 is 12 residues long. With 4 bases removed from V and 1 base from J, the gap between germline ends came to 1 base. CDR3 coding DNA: TGTGCCAGCAGTGTAACTAATGAAAAACTGTTTTTT. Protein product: CASSVTNEKLFF.

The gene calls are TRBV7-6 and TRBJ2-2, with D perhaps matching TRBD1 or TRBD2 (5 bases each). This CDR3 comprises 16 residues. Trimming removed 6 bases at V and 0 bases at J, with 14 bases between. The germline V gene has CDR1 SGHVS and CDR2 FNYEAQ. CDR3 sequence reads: CASRLVGTANTGELFF. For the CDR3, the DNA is TGTGCCAGCAGACTCGTGGGGACGGCGAACACCGGGGAGCTGTTTTTT.

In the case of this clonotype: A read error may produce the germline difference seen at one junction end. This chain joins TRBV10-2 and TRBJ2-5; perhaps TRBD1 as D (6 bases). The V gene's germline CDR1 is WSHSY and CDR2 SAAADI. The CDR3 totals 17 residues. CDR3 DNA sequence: TGCGCCAGCAGCGAGTACCCAATTGGACAGAACCAAGAGACCCAGTACTTC. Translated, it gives CASSEYPIGQNQETQYF.

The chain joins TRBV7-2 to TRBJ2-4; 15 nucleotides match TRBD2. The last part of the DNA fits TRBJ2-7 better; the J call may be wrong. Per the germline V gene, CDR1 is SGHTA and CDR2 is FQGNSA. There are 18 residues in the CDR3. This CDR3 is CASSPSGTSGGLDYEQYF. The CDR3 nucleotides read TGTGCCAGCAGCCCATCCGGGACTAGCGGGGGGCTCGACTACGAGCAGTACTTC.

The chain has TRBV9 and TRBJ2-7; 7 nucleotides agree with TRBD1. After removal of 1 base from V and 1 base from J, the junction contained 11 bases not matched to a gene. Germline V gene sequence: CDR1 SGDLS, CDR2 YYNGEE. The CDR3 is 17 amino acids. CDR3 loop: CASSVLPEPGGSYEQYF. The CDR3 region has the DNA TGTGCCAGCAGCGTACTTCCGGAGCCAGGGGGTTCCTACGAGCAGTACTTC.

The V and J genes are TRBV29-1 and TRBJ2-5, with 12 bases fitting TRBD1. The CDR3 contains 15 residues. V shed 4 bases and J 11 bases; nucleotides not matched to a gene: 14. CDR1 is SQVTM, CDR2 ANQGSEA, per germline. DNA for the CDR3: TGCAGCGTTGCTCCCCCCGGGACAGGGGGCGATGAGCAGTACTTC. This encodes CSVAPPGTGGDEQYF.

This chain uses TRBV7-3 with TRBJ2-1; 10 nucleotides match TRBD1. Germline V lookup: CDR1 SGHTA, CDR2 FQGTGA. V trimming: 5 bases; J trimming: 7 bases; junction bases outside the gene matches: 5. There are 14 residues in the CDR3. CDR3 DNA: TGTGCCAGCAGCCCAGGGACAGGGGCGAATGAGCAGTTCTTC. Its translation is CASSPGTGANEQFF.